Below, 27 T cell receptor beta chains from the same sample are listed, as sequenced in a study of CD8 T cells in Susac syndrome. Random hexamers primed reverse transcription of 0.5 to 1 ug RNA. TCRdb re-analysed the immunoSEQ multiplex PCR reads in MiXCR, keeping a single row per CDR3 protein. The sample includes more than 200,000 distinct CDR3 sequences, roughly 95% of them seen just once. The sequencing sample was made of CD4+ T cells from PBMCs. Source of these receptors: a human donor with multiple sclerosis.

This chain connects TRBV5-4 to TRBJ2-3, with D hard to call. V lost 4 bases and J lost 5, with 11 bases in between. Germline CDR1 SGHNT, CDR2 YYREEE (reference sequence). This CDR3 has 13 residues. CDR3 region: CASSPQRRDTQYF. The CDR3, as DNA: TGTGCCAGCAGCCCACAGAGGCGAGATACGCAGTATTTT.

J is TRBJ2-5 and V is TRBV9, with D tentatively TRBD1 (5 bases). The germline CDR1 and CDR2 sequences are SGDLS and YYNGEE. This CDR3 is built from 13 residues. V was clipped by 3 bases and J by 5 bases, with 11 bases between them. CDR3 amino acids: CASSAQGWETQYF. CDR3 in DNA: TGTGCCAGCAGCGCCCAGGGATGGGAGACCCAGTACTTC.

CDR3 protein: CASSLGGGGRSNQPQHF. Here the CDR3 DNA reads TGTGCCAGCAGTTTAGGGGGGGGCGGTAGGAGCAATCAGCCCCAGCATTTT. The V and J genes are TRBV28 and TRBJ1-5, with D possibly matching TRBD1 (6 bases). Between the trimmed V and J ends, which lost 2 bases and 1 base, there was a span of 15 bases. The CDR3 sequence is 17 residues long. Germline CDR1 is MDHEN and CDR2 is SYDVKM.

The chain carries TRBV5-5 and TRBJ2-7; a weak D match, TRBD1 (6 bases). Deletions cut 2 bases from V and 5 bases from J, with 8 bases between. The germline V gene has CDR1 SGHKS and CDR2 YYEKEE (reference sequence). The CDR3 runs 12 residues. CDR3 sequence reads: CASSFTGNEQYV. The DNA of the CDR3 is TGTGCCAGCAGCTTTACAGGGAACGAGCAGTACGTC.

V is TRBV14 and J is TRBJ2-2; TRBD2 aligns across 9 bases. CDR3 length: 15 amino acids. V lost 2 bases to trimming and J lost 3 bases; unmatched junction nucleotides: 1. Germline assignment: CDR1 SGHDN and CDR2 FVKESK. CDR3 region: CASSQLAGDTGELFF. CDR3 sequence (DNA): TGTGCCAGCAGCCAATTAGCGGGGGACACCGGGGAGCTGTTTTTT.

This rearrangement joins TRBV19 to TRBJ1-5, with 7 bases that match TRBD1. The CDR3 runs 18 residues. Germline assignment: CDR1 LNHDA and CDR2 SQIVND (reference sequence). V lost 6 bases to trimming and J lost 0 bases; unmatched junction nucleotides: 14. This chain's CDR3 is CASSGTDRLTYSNQPQHF. The CDR3, as DNA: TGTGCCAGTAGCGGGACGGACAGGCTGACATATAGCAATCAGCCCCAGCATTTT.

The V and J genes are TRBV28 and TRBJ2-2; no definite D call. This CDR3 is 15 amino acids long. Germline lookup yields CDR1 MDHEN and CDR2 SYDVKM. Deletions cut 10 bases from V and 4 bases from J, with 19 bases between. CDR3 nucleotides: TGTGCCACAGCCGGCCCCTTAGGCCGCACCGGGGAGCTGTTTTTT. Protein: CATAGPLGRTGELFF.

The chain uses TRBV11-1 and TRBJ2-3; D possibly corresponds to TRBD2 (5 bases). The ends were cut back, 6 bases at V and 10 bases at J, with 14 bases in the middle. The V gene's germline CDR1 is SGHAT and CDR2 FQDESV (reference sequence). The CDR3 spans 12 residues. CDR3 sequence reads: CASSRLLDAQYF. CDR3 DNA: TGTGCCAGCAGTCGACTATTGGACGCGCAGTATTTT.

The V gene is TRBV6-5, the J gene TRBJ1-1; D perhaps matches TRBD1 (5 bases). Per germline, CDR1 MNHEY and CDR2 SVGAGI. The CDR3 loop spans 14 amino acids. The V end was cut by 6 bases, the J end by 10 bases, with 21 bases between. The CDR3 reads CASSRGDVGGAAFF. CDR3 coding DNA: TGTGCCAGCAGCCGAGGGGACGTAGGAGGTGCAGCTTTCTTT.

Here the CDR3 DNA reads TGTGCCAGCAGTTTAAGTATCCACGAGCAGTACTTC. This translates into CASSLSIHEQYF. This chain joins TRBV28 and TRBJ2-7; D uncertain. Germline V lookup: CDR1 MDHEN, CDR2 SYDVKM. V was cut by 2 bases and J by 5 bases, with 7 bases left in between. CDR3 length: 12 residues.

The chain joins TRBV6-6 to TRBJ1-2; weak D call: TRBD1 (6 bases). The CDR3 is 14 residues long. Germline V gives CDR1 MNHNY, CDR2 SVGAGI (reference sequence). The V end lost 8 bases, the J end lost 7 bases, and 20 bases lay between the germline ends. The CDR3 reads CASSPGTHTSGYTF. Written as DNA, the CDR3 is TGTGCCAGCTCCCCCGGGACACACACGAGTGGCTACACCTTC.

The chain is built from TRBV20-1 and TRBJ1-5; D is uncertain. Trimming cost V 7 bases and J 4 bases, with 20 bases left between them. CDR1 is DFQATT and CDR2 is SNEGSKA in the germline V gene (reference sequence). This CDR3 spans 15 amino acids. The CDR3 loop is CSVEDRRAGNQPQHF. In nucleotides, the CDR3 is TGCAGTGTTGAGGACCGCCGAGCGGGGAATCAGCCCCAGCATTTT.

This chain joins TRBV2 and TRBJ2-3, with TRBD2 matching 9 bases. The J segment lost 6 bases and the V segment lost 8 bases, leaving 9 bases of the junction unmatched. The CDR3 runs to 14 residues. Germline CDR1 and CDR2: SNHLY and FYNNEI. The CDR3 here is CASAYAGGPDTQYF. The DNA for the CDR3 is TGTGCCAGCGCCTATGCGGGAGGGCCGGATACGCAGTATTTT.

The chain links TRBV12-3 or TRBV12-4 to TRBJ2-3; tentatively, D is TRBD2 (6 bases). Trimming removed 5 bases from V and 3 bases from J, with 15 bases in between. There are 15 residues in the CDR3. The CDR3 coding sequence is TGTGCCAGCAGTCAGGAGGGTAGTCGTACAGATACGCAGTATTTT. Amino acids: CASSQEGSRTDTQYF.

This rearrangement joins TRBV7-9 to TRBJ2-2, with D perhaps TRBD1 or TRBD2 (5 bases each). The V and J ends lost 0 bases and 6 bases respectively, with 5 bases between them. CDR1 is SEHNR, CDR2 FQNEAQ, per germline (reference sequence). This CDR3 spans 13 amino acids. Written as DNA, the CDR3 is TGTGCCAGCAGCTTAGCGGGGGCCGGGGAGCTGTTTTTT. Its protein is CASSLAGAGELFF.

The rearrangement joins TRBV4-1 to TRBJ2-3; D is undetermined. Germline loops: CDR1 MGHRA, CDR2 YSYEKL. This CDR3 is built from 12 residues. Trimming removed 4 bases at V and 5 bases at J, with 7 bases between. CDR3 sequence reads: CASSRPRDTQYF. CDR3 coding DNA: TGCGCCAGCAGCCGTCCCCGAGATACGCAGTATTTT.

The rearrangement uses TRBV9 and TRBJ1-2; D possibly corresponds to TRBD1 (6 bases). CDR3 length: 14 residues. Per germline, CDR1 SGDLS and CDR2 YYNGEE. Trimming pared 0 bases from V and 3 bases from J, leaving 9 bases between. The CDR3 loop is CASSVATGDYGYTF. CDR3 nucleotide sequence: TGTGCCAGCAGCGTAGCGACAGGAGACTATGGCTACACCTTC.

The V call is TRBV6-1, the J call TRBJ1-5, with 10 bases aligning to TRBD1. V lost 6 bases, J lost 6 bases, and 8 bases stayed unmatched. Germline CDR1 is MNHNS and CDR2 is SASEGT. CDR3 length: 15 residues. Written as DNA, the CDR3 is TGTGCCAGCAGAAAGACAGGGGGCCTCGGTCAGCCCCAGCATTTT. Amino acid sequence: CASRKTGGLGQPQHF.

The rearrangement joins TRBV6-6 to TRBJ1-2; 8 positions agree with TRBD1. The CDR3 covers 12 residues. CDR1 is MNHNY, CDR2 SVGAGI, per germline (reference sequence). DNA for the CDR3: TGTGCTTATCAGGGGACAGGTCTAGGCTACACCTTC. Amino acid sequence: CAYQGTGLGYTF.

The CDR3 coding sequence is TGTGCCAGTAGTTCCCAGGGGGCAAACGGCTATGGCTACACCTTC. Translated: CASSSQGANGYGYTF. This sequence joins TRBV19 and TRBJ1-2, with 8 bases lining up with TRBD1. CDR3 length: 15 residues. V trimming: 5 bases; J trimming: 4 bases; junction bases outside the gene matches: 9. CDR1 and CDR2 from the germline V gene are LNHDA and SQIVND (reference sequence).

The chain has TRBV9 and TRBJ1-3, with D unresolved. Trimming cost V 0 bases and J 4 bases, with 8 bases left between them. This CDR3 spans 14 amino acids. Per germline, CDR1 SGDLS and CDR2 YYNGEE. In DNA, the CDR3 is TGTGCCAGCAGCGTAGAGGCCCAAGGAAACACCATATATTTT. This encodes CASSVEAQGNTIYF.

CDR3 nucleotides: TGTGCCAGCAGTTTGGCGACAGGGGTGGAGCAGTTCTTC. This translates into CASSLATGVEQFF. J is TRBJ2-1 and V is TRBV12-3 or TRBV12-4, with TRBD1 matching 8 bases. The trim removed 3 bases at V and 10 bases at J, leaving 5 bases unmatched. This CDR3 contains 13 residues.

The chain is built from TRBV3-1 and TRBJ1-4, with unresolved D. V was trimmed by 3 bases and J by 5 bases, leaving 10 bases between them. The CDR3 runs 14 residues. Per the germline V gene, CDR1 is LGHDT and CDR2 is YNNKEL (reference sequence). The CDR3 sequence: CASSQAGGNEKLFF. The CDR3 DNA is TGTGCCAGCAGCCAGGCTGGCGGGAATGAAAAACTGTTTTTT.

V gene TRBV18 combines with J gene TRBJ2-5, with D possibly matching TRBD1 (6 bases). The CDR3 spans 13 residues. Trimming cost V 8 bases and J 1 base, with 11 bases left between them. Germline V gene data show CDR1 as KGHSH and CDR2 as LQKENI. This CDR3 reads CASQQGSQETQYF. The CDR3 nucleotides are TGTGCCAGCCAACAGGGATCCCAAGAGACCCAGTACTTC.

As regards this clonotype: A junction boundary mismatches the germline segment, possibly from a read error. The DNA for the CDR3 is TGCAGTGCTACCCCCCCTTGGACAAAATTT. Translated: CSATPPWTKF. The V call is TRBV20-1, the J call TRBJ1-1; possible D gene TRBD1, 5 bases. Germline V lookup: CDR1 DFQATT, CDR2 SNEGSKA (reference sequence). CDR3 length: 10 amino acids.

On this clonotype itself: The junction differs from germline at one of its ends, possibly a read error. The CDR3 region is CASTLSGAGNQPQHF. In DNA, the CDR3 is TGTGCCAGCACTTTAAGTGGGGCTGGCAATCAGCCCCAGCATTTT. V is TRBV28 and J is TRBJ1-5; TRBD1 is a possible D gene (5 bases). The germline CDR1 and CDR2 sequences are MDHEN and SYDVKM. This CDR3 spans 15 amino acids.

V and J are TRBV9 and TRBJ2-1, with 8 nucleotides matching TRBD2. CDR1 is SGDLS and CDR2 is YYNGEE in the germline V gene. The CDR3 runs 15 residues. V trimming: 1 base; J trimming: 3 bases; junction bases outside the gene matches: 3. The CDR3: CASSVRSGSYNEQFF. CDR3 in DNA: TGTGCCAGCAGCGTAAGGAGCGGGAGCTACAATGAGCAGTTCTTC. Using reference TRBV9 and TRBJ2-1 for the parts outside the CDR3, the full variable domain is DSGVTQTPKHLITATGQRVTLRCSPRSGDLSVYWYQQSLDQGLQFLIQYYNGEERAKGNILERFSAQQFPDLHSELNLSSLELGDSALYFCASSVRSGSYNEQFFGPGTRLTVL.